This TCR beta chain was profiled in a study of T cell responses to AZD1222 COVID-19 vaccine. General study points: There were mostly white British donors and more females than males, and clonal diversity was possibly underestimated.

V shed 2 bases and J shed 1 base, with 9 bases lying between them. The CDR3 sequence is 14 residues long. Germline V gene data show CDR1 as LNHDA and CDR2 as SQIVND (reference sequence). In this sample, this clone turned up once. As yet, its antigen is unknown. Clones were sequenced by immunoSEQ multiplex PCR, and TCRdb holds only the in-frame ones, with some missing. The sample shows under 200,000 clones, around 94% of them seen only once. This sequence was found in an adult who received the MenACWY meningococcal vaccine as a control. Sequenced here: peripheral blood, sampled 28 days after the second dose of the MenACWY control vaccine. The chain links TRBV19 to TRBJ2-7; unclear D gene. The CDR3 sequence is CASSISANSYEQYF. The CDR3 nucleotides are TGTGCCAGTAGTATATCGGCGAATTCCTACGAGCAGTACTTC.